Following are 8 T cell receptor beta chains from one sample sequenced in a study of cytomegalovirus exposure and HLA in healthy donors. The PCR employed 60 Vbeta primers together with 13 Jbeta primers. Some clones are missing from TCRdb's copy, which holds only in-frame ones; the method was immunoSEQ multiplex PCR. Of 180,000 or so clones in the sample, over 65% are singletons; the top ten hold around 1.6%. Sequences were obtained from PBMCs. These receptors were taken from a man aged 18 to 30 in good health and CMV-seronegative.

The chain has TRBV5-6 and TRBJ2-3; 7 positions match TRBD1. The CDR3 runs 13 residues. Trimming at V came to 3 bases and at J to 5 bases, leaving 3 bases not matched to a gene. Per germline, CDR1 SGHDT and CDR2 YYEEEE. The CDR3 sequence is CASSSQGIDTQYF. The CDR3 nucleotides are TGTGCCAGCAGCTCACAGGGGATAGATACGCAGTATTTT.

This clone has more than one count but fewer than ten. CDR3 region: CASSVGGRETQYF. The DNA of the CDR3 is TGTGCCAGCAGCGTAGGGGGGCGAGAGACCCAGTACTTC. The J gene is TRBJ2-5, the V gene TRBV9; maybe TRBD1 (6 bases). With 0 bases removed from V and 4 bases from J, the gap between germline ends came to 7 bases. The germline CDR1 and CDR2 sequences are SGDLS and YYNGEE. There are 13 residues in the CDR3.

This clone was recorded at least ten times. The chain employs TRBV7-6 and TRBJ2-3, with D uncertain. V was clipped by 1 base and J by 0 bases, with 14 bases between them. Germline V gene lookup returns CDR1 SGHVS and CDR2 FNYEAQ. The CDR3 is made up of 17 amino acids. In DNA form, the CDR3 reads TGTGCCAGCAGCTTAGGTGTGGCAGTCTCTAGCACAGATACGCAGTATTTT. Protein sequence: CASSLGVAVSSTDTQYF.

This chain links TRBV18 with TRBJ1-2, with D uncertain. The V end lost 8 bases, the J end lost 5 bases, and 18 bases lay between the germline ends. The CDR3 has 14 residues. Germline lookup yields CDR1 KGHSH and CDR2 LQKENI. CDR3: CASTRGSGQYGYTF. The CDR3 nucleotides read TGTGCCAGCACAAGAGGGTCCGGCCAGTATGGCTACACCTTC.

The gene calls are TRBV11-3 and TRBJ2-5, with 15 bases fitting TRBD2. The CDR3 runs 18 residues. Looked up from germline, CDR1 is SGHNT and CDR2 is YENEEA. Germline trimming cut 3 bases from V and 1 base from J; bases unmatched to any gene: 6. The CDR3 loop reads CASSFRTSGGARQETQYF. The CDR3 region has the DNA TGTGCCAGCAGCTTCCGGACTAGCGGGGGGGCGCGCCAAGAGACCCAGTACTTC. Full variable domain (rest looked up from reference TRBV11-3 and TRBJ2-5): EAGVVQSPRYKIIEKKQPVAFWCNPISGHNTLYWYLQNLGQGPELLIRYENEEAVDDSQLPKDRFSAERLKGVDSTLKIQPAELGDSAVYLCASSFRTSGGARQETQYFGPGTRLLVL.

The genes are TRBV13 and TRBJ2-5; 7 bases map to TRBD2. Gene TRBJ2-7 matches the end of the DNA better, so the J call may be wrong. The length of the CDR3 is 15 residues. Germline-derived CDR1 and CDR2 are PRHDT and FYEKMQ (reference sequence). The CDR3 nucleotides read TGTGCCAGCAGCTTAGTAGGGACTAAAGACTACGAGCAGTACTTC. This gives the protein CASSLVGTKDYEQYF.

The CDR3 DNA follows: TGTGCCAGCAGGCGACAGGGGTTGGCCTATGGCTACACCTTC. It codes for CASRRQGLAYGYTF. This chain connects TRBV27 to TRBJ1-2; TRBD1 matches 8 bases. Losses at the gene ends were 6 bases for V and 4 bases for J; bases not matched to a gene: 7. This CDR3 region has 14 residues. Germline loops: CDR1 MNHEY, CDR2 SMNVEV (reference sequence).

V usage is TRBV5-1 and J usage is TRBJ2-7; a weak D match, TRBD2 (7 bases). This CDR3 spans 16 amino acids. V lost 4 bases and J lost 4, with 21 bases in between. Germline CDR1 and CDR2: SGHRS and YFSETQ. This chain's CDR3 is CASSPGGGGLGYEQYF. In DNA, the CDR3 is TGCGCCAGCAGCCCCGGAGGGGGGGGTCTGGGATACGAGCAGTACTTC. The complete variable domain, with remaining parts taken from reference TRBV5-1 and TRBJ2-7, reads KAGVTQTPRYLIKTRGQQVTLSCSPISGHRSVSWYQQTPGQGLQFLFEYFSETQRNKGNFPGRFSGRQFSNSRSEMNVSTLELGDSALYLCASSPGGGGLGYEQYFGPGTRLTVT.